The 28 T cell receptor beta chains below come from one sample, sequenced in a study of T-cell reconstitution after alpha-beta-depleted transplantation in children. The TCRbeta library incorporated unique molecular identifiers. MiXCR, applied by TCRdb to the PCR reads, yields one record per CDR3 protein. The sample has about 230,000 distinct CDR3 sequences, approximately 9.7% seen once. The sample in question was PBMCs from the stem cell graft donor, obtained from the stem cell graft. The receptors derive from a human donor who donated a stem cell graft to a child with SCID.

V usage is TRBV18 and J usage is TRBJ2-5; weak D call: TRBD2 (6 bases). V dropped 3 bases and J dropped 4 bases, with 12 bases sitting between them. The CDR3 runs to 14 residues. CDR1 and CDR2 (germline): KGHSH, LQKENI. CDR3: CASSPGLARETQYF. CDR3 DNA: TGTGCCAGCTCACCGGGACTGGCTAGAGAGACCCAGTACTTC.

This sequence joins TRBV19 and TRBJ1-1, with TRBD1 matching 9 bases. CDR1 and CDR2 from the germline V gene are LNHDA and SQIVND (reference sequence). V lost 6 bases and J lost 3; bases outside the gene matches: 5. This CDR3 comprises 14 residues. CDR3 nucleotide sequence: TGTGCCAGTAGCCAACAGGGGGCGGACACTGAAGCTTTCTTT. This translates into CASSQQGADTEAFF.

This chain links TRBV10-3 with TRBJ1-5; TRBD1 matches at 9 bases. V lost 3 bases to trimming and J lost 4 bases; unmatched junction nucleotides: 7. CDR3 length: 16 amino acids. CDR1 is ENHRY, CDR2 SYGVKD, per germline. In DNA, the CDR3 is TGTGCCATCAGTGATGCGCGGACAGGGGATAATCAGCCCCAGCATTTT. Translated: CAISDARTGDNQPQHF.

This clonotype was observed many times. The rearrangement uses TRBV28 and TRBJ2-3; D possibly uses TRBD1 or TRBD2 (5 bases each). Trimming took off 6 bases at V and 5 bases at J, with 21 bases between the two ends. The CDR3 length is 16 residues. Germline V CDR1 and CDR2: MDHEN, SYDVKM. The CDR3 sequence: CASSPSDLGRQDTQYF. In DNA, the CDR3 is TGTGCCAGCAGCCCTTCGGACTTGGGACGACAAGATACGCAGTATTTT.

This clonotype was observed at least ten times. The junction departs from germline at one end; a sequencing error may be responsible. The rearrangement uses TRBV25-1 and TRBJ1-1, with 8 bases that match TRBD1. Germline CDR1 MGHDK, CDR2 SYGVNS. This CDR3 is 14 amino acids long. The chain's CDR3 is CASSEPNRQGWAVF. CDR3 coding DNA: TGTGCCAGCAGTGAACCGAATAGACAGGGGTGGGCAGTCTTT.

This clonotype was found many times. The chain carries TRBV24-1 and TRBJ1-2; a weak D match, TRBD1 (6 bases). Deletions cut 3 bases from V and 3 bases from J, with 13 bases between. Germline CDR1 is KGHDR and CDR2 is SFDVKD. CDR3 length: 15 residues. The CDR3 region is CATSDPRGQDYGYTF. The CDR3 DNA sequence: TGTGCCACCAGTGATCCCAGGGGTCAGGACTATGGCTACACCTTC.

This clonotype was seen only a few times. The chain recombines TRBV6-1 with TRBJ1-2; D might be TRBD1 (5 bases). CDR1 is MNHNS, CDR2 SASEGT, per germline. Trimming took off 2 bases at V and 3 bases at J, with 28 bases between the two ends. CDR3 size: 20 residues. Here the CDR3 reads CASSETRGPPRLSHHYGYTF. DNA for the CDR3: TGTGCCAGCAGTGAAACAAGGGGCCCCCCAAGATTGAGTCACCACTATGGCTACACCTTC.

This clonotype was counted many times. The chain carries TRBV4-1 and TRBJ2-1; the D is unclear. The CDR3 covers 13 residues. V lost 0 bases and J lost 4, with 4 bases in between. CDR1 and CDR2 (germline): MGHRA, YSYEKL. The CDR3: CASSQETYNEQFF. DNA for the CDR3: TGCGCCAGCAGCCAAGAGACGTACAATGAGCAGTTCTTC.

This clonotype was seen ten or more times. The CDR3: CASSYLRAFF. For the CDR3, the DNA is TGTGCCAGCAGCTATCTAAGGGCTTTCTTT. V usage is TRBV7-2 and J usage is TRBJ1-1; D gene unclear. This CDR3 region has 10 residues. V was shortened by 4 bases and J by 11 bases, with 8 bases between the two germline ends. The germline V gene has CDR1 SGHTA and CDR2 FQGNSA.

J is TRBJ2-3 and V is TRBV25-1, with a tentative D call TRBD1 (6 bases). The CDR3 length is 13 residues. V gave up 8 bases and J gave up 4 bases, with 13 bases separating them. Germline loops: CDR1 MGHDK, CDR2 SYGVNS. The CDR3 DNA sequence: TGTGCCAGCGCGATCACAGGGCCAGATACGCAGTATTTT. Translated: CASAITGPDTQYF.

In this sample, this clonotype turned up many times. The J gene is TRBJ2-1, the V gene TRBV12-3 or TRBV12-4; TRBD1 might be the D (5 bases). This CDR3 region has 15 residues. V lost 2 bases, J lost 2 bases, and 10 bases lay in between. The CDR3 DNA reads TGTGCCAGCAGTTTATCAGGGCCTGCCTACAATGAGCAGTTCTTC. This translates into CASSLSGPAYNEQFF.

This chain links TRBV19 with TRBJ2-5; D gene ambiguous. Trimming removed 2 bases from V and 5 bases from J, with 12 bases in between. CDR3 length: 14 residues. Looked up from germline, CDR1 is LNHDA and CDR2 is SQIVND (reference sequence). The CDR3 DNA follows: TGTGCCAGTAGTATAACCGGCATTTCGGAGACCCAGTACTTC. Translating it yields CASSITGISETQYF.

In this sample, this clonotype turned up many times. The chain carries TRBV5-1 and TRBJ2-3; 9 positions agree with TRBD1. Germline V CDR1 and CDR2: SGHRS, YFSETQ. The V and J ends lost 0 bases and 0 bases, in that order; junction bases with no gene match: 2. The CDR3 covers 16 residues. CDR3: CASSLAGTGSTDTQYF. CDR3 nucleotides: TGCGCCAGCAGCTTGGCCGGGACAGGGAGCACAGATACGCAGTATTTT.

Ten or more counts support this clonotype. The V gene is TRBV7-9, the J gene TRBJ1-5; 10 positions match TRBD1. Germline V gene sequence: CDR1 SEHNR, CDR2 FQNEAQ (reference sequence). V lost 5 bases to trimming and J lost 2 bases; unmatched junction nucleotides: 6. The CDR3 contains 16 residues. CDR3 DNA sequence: TGTGCCAGCAGCACGACAGGGGGCGGCGGCAATCAGCCCCAGCATTTT. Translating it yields CASSTTGGGGNQPQHF. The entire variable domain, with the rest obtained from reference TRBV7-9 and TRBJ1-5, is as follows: DTGVSQNPRHKITKRGQNVTFRCDPISEHNRLYWYRQTLGQGPEFLTYFQNEAQLEKSRLLSDRFSAERPKGSFSTLEIQRTEQGDSAMYLCASSTTGGGGNQPQHFGDGTRLSIL.

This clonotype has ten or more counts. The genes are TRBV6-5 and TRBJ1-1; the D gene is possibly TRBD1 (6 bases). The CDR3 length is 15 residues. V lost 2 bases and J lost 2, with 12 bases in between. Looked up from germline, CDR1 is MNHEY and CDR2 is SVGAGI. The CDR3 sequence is CASSYVGGFNTEAFF. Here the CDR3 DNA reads TGTGCCAGCAGTTACGTGGGGGGCTTCAACACTGAAGCTTTCTTT.

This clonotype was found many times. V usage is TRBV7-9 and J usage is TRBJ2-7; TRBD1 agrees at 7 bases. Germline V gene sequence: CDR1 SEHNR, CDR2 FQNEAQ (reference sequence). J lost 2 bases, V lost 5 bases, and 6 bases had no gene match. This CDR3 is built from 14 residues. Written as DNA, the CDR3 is TGTGCCAGCAGCCGAAGACAGGGAGCCTACGAGCAGTACTTC. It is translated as CASSRRQGAYEQYF.

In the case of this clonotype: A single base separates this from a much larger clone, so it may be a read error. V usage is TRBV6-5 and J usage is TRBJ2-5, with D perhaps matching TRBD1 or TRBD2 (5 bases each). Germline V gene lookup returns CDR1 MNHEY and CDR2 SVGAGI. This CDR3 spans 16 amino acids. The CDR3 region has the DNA TGTGCCAGCAGTTACTCGATTATGGGGACCGGGGAGACCCAGTCCTTC. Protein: CASSYSIMGTGETQSF.

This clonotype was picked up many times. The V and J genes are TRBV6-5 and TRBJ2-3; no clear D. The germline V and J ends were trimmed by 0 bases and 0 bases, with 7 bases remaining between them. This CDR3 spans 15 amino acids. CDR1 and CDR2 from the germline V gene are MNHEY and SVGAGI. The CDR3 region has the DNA TGTGCCAGCAGTTACTCAGGCTCTAGCACAGATACGCAGTATTTT. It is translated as CASSYSGSSTDTQYF.

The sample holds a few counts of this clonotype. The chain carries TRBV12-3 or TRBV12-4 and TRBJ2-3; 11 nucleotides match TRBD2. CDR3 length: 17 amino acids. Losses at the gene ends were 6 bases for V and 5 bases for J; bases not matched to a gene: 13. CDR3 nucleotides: TGTGCCAGCAGCCCCAGACTAGCGGGGAGTTTTGGAGATACGCAGTATTTT. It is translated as CASSPRLAGSFGDTQYF.

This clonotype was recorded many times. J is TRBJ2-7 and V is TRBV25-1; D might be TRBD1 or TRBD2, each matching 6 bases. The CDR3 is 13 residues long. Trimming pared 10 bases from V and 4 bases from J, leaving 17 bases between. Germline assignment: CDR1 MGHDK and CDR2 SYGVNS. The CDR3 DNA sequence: TGTGCCACCATAGAGGGGGGTGGGTACGAGCAGTACTTC. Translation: CATIEGGGYEQYF.

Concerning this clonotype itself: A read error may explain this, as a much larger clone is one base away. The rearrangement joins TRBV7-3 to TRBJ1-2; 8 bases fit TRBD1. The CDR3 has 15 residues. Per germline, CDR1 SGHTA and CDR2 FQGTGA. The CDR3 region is CPSSSKTGDIYGYTF. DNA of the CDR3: TGTCCCAGCAGCTCCAAGACAGGGGACATATATGGCTACACCTTC.

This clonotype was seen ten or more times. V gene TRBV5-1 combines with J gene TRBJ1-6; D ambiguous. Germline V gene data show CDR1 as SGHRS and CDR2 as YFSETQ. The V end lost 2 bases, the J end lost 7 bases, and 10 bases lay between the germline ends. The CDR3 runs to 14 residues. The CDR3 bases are TGCGCCAGCAGCTTTGGGCAGGTGAATTCACCCCTCCACTTT. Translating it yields CASSFGQVNSPLHF. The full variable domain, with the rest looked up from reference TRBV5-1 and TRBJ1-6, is KAGVTQTPRYLIKTRGQQVTLSCSPISGHRSVSWYQQTPGQGLQFLFEYFSETQRNKGNFPGRFSGRQFSNSRSEMNVSTLELGDSALYLCASSFGQVNSPLHFGNGTRLTVT.

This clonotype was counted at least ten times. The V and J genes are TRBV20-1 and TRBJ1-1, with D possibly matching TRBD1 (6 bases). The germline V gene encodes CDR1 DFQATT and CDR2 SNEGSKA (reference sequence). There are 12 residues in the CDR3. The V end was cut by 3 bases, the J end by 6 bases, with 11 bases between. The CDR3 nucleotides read TGCAGTGCTAGGGGACACGCGCCTGAAGCTTTCTTT. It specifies CSARGHAPEAFF.

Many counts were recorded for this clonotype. The CDR3 DNA sequence: TGCAGTGCTAGGAGGGACAGGGGCGACGGGTCGTATGGCTACACCTTC. Its translation is CSARRDRGDGSYGYTF. J is TRBJ1-2 and V is TRBV20-1, with 10 bases matching TRBD1. The CDR3 spans 16 residues. With V trimmed by 3 bases and J by 5 bases, 12 bases remained unmatched. In germline, CDR1 is DFQATT, CDR2 SNEGSKA (reference sequence).

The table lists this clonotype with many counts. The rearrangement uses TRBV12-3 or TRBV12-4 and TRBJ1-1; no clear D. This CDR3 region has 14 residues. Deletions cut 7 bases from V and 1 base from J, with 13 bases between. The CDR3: CASNPQPGNTEAFF. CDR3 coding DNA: TGTGCCAGCAACCCCCAACCGGGGAACACTGAAGCTTTCTTT.

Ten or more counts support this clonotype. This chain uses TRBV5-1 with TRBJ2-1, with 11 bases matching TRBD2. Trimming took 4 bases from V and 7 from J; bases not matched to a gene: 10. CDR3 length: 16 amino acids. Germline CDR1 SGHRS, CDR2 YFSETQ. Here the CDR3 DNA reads TGCGCCAGCAGCGAGTTTAGCGGGGGGGTATTGAATGAGCAGTTCTTC. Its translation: CASSEFSGGVLNEQFF.

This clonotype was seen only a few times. The CDR3 DNA reads as TGTGCCAGCTCGTTAGCGGGGGGCCCCGTCAATACGCAGTATTTT. This gives the protein CASSLAGGPVNTQYF. The rearrangement joins TRBV18 to TRBJ2-3, with 10 bases matching TRBD2. The junction had 10 bases not matched to a gene; V was cut back by 6 bases and J by 7 bases. Germline V CDR1 and CDR2: KGHSH, LQKENI. The CDR3 spans 15 residues.

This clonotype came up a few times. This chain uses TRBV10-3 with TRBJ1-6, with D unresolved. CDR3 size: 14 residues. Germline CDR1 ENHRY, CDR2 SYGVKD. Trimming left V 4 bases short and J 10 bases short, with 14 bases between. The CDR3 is CAISAVGERSPLHF. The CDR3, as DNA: TGTGCCATCAGTGCAGTTGGGGAGCGGTCACCCCTCCACTTT.